This T cell receptor (beta chain) is drawn from a study of OX40 agonist ivuxolimab in advanced cancers. Findings of the study overall: Clones of CD4+ and CD8+ blood T cells grew by week 6 at doses of 0.1 to 3.0 mg/kg.

The CDR3 totals 14 residues. V lost 4 bases to trimming and J lost 2 bases, with 12 bases between them. Per the germline V gene, CDR1 is SGDLS and CDR2 is YYNGEE. Sampling times: baseline, cycle 4 day 1, cycle 7 day 1. Sequenced by immunoSEQ multiplex PCR; TCRdb stores in-frame clones only, minus some. Of about 66,000 clones in the sample, roughly 90% were seen once. On this clone itself: The antigen is undetermined.

V is TRBV9 and J is TRBJ1-1; D is unresolved. The clonotype comes from an adult with an advanced solid tumor such as melanoma, head and neck, liver or kidney cancer. Sequencing used CD4+ or CD8+ T cells sorted from blood, obtained in a trial of the OX40 agonist ivuxolimab. DNA for the CDR3: TGTGCCAGCAGCCCAGAGGGATTTAACACTGAAGCTTTCTTT. It encodes CASSPEGFNTEAFF.